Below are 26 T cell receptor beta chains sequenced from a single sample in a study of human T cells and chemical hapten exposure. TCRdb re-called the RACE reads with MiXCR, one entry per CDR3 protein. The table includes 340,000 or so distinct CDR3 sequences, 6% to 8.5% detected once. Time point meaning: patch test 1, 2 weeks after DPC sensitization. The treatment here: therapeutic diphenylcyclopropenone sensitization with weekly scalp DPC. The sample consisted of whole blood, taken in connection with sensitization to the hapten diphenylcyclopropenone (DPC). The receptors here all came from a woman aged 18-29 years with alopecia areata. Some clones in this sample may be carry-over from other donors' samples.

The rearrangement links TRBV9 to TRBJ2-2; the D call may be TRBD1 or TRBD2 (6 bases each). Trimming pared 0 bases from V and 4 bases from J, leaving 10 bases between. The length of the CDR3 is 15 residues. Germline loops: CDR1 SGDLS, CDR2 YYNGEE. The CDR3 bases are TGTGCCAGCAGCGTAGGGGGGGCTCCCACCGGGGAGCTGTTTTTT. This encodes CASSVGGAPTGELFF.

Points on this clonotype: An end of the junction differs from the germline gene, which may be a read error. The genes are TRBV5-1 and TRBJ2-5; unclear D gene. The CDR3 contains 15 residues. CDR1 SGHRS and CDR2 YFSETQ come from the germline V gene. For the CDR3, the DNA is TGCGCCAGCATCTTGGTTCCGCGTAACCAAGAGACCCAGTACTTC. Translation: CASILVPRNQETQYF.

This CDR3 reads CASHGRISTDTQYF. The CDR3 DNA follows: TGTGCCAGTCACGGACGGATTAGCACAGATACGCAGTATTTT. The rearrangement uses TRBV12-3 or TRBV12-4 and TRBJ2-3; D unresolved. CDR3 length: 14 residues. V gave up 9 bases and J gave up 0 bases, with 13 bases separating them.

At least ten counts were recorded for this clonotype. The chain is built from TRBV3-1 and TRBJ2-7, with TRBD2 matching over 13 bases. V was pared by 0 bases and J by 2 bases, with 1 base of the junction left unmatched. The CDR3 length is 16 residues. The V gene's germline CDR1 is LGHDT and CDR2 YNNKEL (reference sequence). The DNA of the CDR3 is TGTGCCAGCAGCCAAGATGGGACTAGCGGGGCCTACGAGCAGTACTTC. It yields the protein CASSQDGTSGAYEQYF.

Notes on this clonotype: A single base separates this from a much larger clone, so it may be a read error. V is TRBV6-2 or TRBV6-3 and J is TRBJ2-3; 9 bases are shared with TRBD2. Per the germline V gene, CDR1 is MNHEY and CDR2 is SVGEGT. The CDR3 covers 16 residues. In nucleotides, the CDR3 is TGTGTCAGCAGACCCCTAGCGGGGCCCAGCACAGATACGCAGTATTTT. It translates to CVSRPLAGPSTDTQYF.

For the CDR3, the DNA is TGTGCCAGCCTCCTGACCTATAATTCACCCCTCCACTTT. It is translated as CASLLTYNSPLHF. This chain joins TRBV2 and TRBJ1-6; D gene ambiguous. Deletions cut 8 bases from V and 2 bases from J, with 7 bases between. Germline V CDR1 and CDR2: SNHLY, FYNNEI. The CDR3 has 13 residues.

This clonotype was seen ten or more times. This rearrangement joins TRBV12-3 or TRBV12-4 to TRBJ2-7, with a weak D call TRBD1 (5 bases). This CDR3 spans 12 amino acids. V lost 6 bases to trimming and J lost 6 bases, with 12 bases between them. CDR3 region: CASRERQSEQYF. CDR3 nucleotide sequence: TGTGCCAGCAGAGAAAGACAGTCCGAGCAGTACTTC.

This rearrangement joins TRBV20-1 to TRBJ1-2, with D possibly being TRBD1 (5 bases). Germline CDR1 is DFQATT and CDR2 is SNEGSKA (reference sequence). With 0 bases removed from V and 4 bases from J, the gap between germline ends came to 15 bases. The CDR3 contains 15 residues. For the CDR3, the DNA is TGCAGTGCTAGAGATGCTGGGGGTTCGGGCTATGGCTACACCTTC. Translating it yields CSARDAGGSGYGYTF.

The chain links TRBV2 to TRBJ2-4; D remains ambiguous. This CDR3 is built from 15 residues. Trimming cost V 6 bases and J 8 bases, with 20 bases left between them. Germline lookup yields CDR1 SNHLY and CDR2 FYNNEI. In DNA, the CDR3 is TGTGCCAGCAGCAGAGAGGTCTCCCGAGGAGACATTCAGTACTTC. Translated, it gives CASSREVSRGDIQYF.

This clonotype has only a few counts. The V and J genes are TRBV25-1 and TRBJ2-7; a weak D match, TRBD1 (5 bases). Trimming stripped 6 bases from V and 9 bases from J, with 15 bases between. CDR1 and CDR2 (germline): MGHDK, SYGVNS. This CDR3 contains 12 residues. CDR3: CASSDPQGGQYF. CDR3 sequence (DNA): TGTGCCAGCAGCGACCCGCAGGGCGGGCAGTACTTC.

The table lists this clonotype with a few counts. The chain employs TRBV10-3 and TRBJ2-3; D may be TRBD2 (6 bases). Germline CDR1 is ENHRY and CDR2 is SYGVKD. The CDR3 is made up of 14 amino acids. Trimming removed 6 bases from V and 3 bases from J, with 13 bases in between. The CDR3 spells CAISVLGGTDTQYF. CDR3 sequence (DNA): TGTGCCATCAGCGTACTAGGAGGGACAGATACGCAGTATTTT.

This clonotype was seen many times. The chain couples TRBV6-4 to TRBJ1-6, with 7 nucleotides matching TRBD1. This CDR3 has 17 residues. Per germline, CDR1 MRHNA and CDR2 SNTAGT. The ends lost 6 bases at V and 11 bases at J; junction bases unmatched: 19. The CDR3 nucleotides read TGTGCCAGCAGACCCGACAGGGCCAATCCAGTTTACGCACCCCTCCACTTT. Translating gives CASRPDRANPVYAPLHF.

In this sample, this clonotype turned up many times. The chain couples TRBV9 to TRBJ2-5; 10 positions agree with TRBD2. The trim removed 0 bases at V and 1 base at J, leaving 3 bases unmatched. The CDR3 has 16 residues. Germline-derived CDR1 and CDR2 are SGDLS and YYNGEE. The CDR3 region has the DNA TGTGCCAGCAGCGTAGCTCCTAGCGGGGGCCAAGAGACCCAGTACTTC. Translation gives CASSVAPSGGQETQYF.

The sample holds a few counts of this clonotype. DNA of the CDR3: TGTGCCAGCAAAGTTTCATCTTGGACTGAAGCTTTCTTT. Protein: CASKVSSWTEAFF. The chain is built from TRBV7-3 and TRBJ1-1; D unclear. In germline, CDR1 is SGHTA, CDR2 FQGTGA. V was cut by 7 bases and J by 5 bases, with 14 bases left in between. The length of the CDR3 is 13 residues. Together with reference TRBV7-3 and TRBJ1-1, the CDR3 gives the full variable domain: GAGVSQTPSNKVTEKGKYVELRCDPISGHTALYWYRQSLGQGPEFLIYFQGTGAADDSGLPNDRFFAVRPEGSVSTLKIQRTERGDSAVYLCASKVSSWTEAFFGQGTRLTVV.

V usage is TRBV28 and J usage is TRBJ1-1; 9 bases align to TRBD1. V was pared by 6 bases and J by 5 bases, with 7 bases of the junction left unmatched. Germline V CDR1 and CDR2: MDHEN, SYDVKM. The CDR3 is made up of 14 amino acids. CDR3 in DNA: TGTGCCAGCAGGCCGGGACAGGGCTGGACTGAAGCTTTCTTT. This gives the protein CASRPGQGWTEAFF. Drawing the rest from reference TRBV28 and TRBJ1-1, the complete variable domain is DVKVTQSSRYLVKRTGEKVFLECVQDMDHENMFWYRQDPGLGLRLIYFSYDVKMKEKGDIPEGYSVSREKKERFSLILESASTNQTSMYLCASRPGQGWTEAFFGQGTRLTVV.

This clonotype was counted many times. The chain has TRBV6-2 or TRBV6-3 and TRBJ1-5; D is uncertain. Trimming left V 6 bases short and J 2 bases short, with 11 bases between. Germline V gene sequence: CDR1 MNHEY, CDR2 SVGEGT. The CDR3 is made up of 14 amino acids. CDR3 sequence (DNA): TGTGCCAGCAGCACTTTTTCCGGCAATCAGCCCCAGCATTTT. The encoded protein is CASSTFSGNQPQHF.

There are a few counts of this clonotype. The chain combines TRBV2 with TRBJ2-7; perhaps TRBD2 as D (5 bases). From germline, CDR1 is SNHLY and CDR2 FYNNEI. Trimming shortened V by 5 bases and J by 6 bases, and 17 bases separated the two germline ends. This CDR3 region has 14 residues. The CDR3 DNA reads TGTGCCAGCAGTCCGGGATTAGACCGGGGCGAGCAGTACTTC. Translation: CASSPGLDRGEQYF.

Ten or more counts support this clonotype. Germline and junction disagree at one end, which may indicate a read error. The CDR3 nucleotides are TGCGCCAGCAGTTTGGGCGAAAACGCTGAAGCTTTCTTT. Its translation is CASSLGENAEAFF. This sequence joins TRBV5-1 and TRBJ1-1; D gene ambiguous. There are 13 residues in the CDR3. Germline lookup yields CDR1 SGHRS and CDR2 YFSETQ.

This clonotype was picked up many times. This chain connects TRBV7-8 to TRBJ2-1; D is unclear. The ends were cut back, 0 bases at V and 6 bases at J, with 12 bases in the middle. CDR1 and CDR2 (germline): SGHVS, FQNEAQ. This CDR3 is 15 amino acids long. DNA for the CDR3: TGTGCCAGCAGCTTAGCCGCGAAAGTGATCAATGAGCAGTTCTTC. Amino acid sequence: CASSLAAKVINEQFF.

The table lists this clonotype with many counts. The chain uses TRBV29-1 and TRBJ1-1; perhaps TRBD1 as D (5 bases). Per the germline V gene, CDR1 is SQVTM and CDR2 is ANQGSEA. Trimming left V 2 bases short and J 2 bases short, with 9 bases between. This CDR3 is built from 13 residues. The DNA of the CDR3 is TGCAGCGTTGAAACGGGGCAAAACACTGAAGCTTTCTTT. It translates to CSVETGQNTEAFF.

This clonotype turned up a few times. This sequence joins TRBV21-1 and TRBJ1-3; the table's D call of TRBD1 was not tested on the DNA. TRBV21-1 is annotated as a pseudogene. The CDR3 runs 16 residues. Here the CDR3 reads CASSNRTGPSGNTIYF. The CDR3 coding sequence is TGTGCCAGCAGCAACAGGACAGGGCCCTCTGGAAACACCATATATTTT.

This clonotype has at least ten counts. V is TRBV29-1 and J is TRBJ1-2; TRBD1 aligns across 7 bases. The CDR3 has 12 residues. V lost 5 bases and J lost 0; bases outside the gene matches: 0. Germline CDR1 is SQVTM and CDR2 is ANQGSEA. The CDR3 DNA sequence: TGCAGCGTTAGGGGGCCTAACTATGGCTACACCTTC. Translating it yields CSVRGPNYGYTF. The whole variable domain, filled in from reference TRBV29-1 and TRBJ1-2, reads SAVISQKPSRDICQRGTSLTIQCQVDSQVTMMFWYRQQPGQSLTLIATANQGSEATYESGFVIDKFPISRPNLTFSTLTVSNMSPEDSSIYLCSVRGPNYGYTFGSGTRLTVV.

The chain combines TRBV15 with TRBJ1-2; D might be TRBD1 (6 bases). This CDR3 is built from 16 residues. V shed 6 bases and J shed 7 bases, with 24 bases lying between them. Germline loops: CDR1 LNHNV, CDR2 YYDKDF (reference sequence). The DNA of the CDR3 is TGTGCCACCAGTCTGTCGGGACAACCTCGATATGGTGGCTACACCTTC. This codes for CATSLSGQPRYGGYTF.

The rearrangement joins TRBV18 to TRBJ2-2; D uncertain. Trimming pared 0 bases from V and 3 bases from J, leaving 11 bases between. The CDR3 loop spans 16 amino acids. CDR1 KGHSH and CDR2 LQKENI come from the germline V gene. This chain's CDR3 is CASSPPGLGYTGELFF. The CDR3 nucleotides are TGTGCCAGCTCACCACCTGGCCTAGGCTACACCGGGGAGCTGTTTTTT.

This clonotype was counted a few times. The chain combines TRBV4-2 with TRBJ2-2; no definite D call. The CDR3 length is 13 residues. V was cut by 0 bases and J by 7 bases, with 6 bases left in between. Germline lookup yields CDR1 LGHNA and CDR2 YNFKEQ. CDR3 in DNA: TGTGCCAGCAGCCAAGATCTGGACGGGGAGCTGTTTTTT. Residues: CASSQDLDGELFF.

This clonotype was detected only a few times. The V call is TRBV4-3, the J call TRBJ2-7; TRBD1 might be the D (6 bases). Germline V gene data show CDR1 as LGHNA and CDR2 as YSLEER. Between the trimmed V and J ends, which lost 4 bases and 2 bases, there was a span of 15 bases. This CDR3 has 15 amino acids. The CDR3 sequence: CASSPVRTDPYEQYF. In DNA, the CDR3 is TGCGCCAGCAGCCCGGTAAGGACAGACCCCTACGAGCAGTACTTC.